This entry describes one TCR beta chain. What it binds is not known. The data originate from a study of PD-1 blockade in classical Hodgkin lymphoma. Study-level results: By C4D1, CD4+ diversity increased significantly, especially in complete responders.

The assay was immunoSEQ multiplex PCR, and TCRdb's table has in-frame clones only and misses some. This sample has around 96,000 clones, with around four fifths found just once. All the patients suffered relapse after autologous stem cell transplantation, and brentuximab vedotin exposure differed. This CDR3 region has 15 residues. V lost 3 bases, J lost 4 bases, and 15 bases lay in between. Germline CDR1 MNHNS, CDR2 SASEGT. This clonotype was sampled from a human donor with classical Hodgkin lymphoma. The genes are TRBV6-1 and TRBJ1-1, with a weak D call TRBD1 (5 bases). The sequencing here drew on peripheral blood mononuclear cells (PBMCs), taken at baseline. The DNA of the CDR3 is TGTGCCAGCAGTGAGTGGGCGGGGGTTAGCACTGAAGCTTTCTTT. Amino acids: CASSEWAGVSTEAFF.